The 11 T cell receptor beta chains below were found in one sample sequenced in a study of PD-L1 blockade in urothelial cancer. The table came from immunoSEQ multiplex PCR; TCRdb's copy has only in-frame clones and leaves some out. The repertoire holds about 38,000 clones, with about nine tenths as singletons. This specimen was PBMCs, taken around atezolizumab (anti-PD-L1) treatment. The receptors here all came from a man between 65 and 80 years old with urothelial cancer.

The chain recombines TRBV19 with TRBJ1-5; no clear D gene. The CDR3 consists of 17 residues. V was shortened by 6 bases and J by 2 bases, with 20 bases between the two germline ends. CDR1 LNHDA and CDR2 SQIVND come from the germline V gene (reference sequence). This CDR3 reads CASRERVGFSGNQPQHF. CDR3 nucleotide sequence: TGTGCCAGTAGGGAGAGGGTGGGGTTTTCCGGCAATCAGCCCCAGCATTTT.

J is TRBJ1-2 and V is TRBV6-5; no definite D call. There are 13 residues in the CDR3. Trimming stripped 2 bases from V and 6 bases from J, with 10 bases between. Germline lookup yields CDR1 MNHEY and CDR2 SVGAGI. CDR3 in DNA: TGTGCCAGCAGTTACAGCGGGAGGCATGGCTACACCTTC. Translated, it gives CASSYSGRHGYTF.

This clone was observed a single time. The genes are TRBV6-1 and TRBJ2-3; D is unclear. Germline values: CDR1 MNHNS, CDR2 SASEGT. This CDR3 is built from 13 residues. Between the trimmed V and J ends, which lost 6 bases and 2 bases, there was a span of 9 bases. CDR3 bases: TGTGCCAGCAGAGTCAGAAACACAGATACGCAGTATTTT. Protein sequence: CASRVRNTDTQYF.

This clone was seen just once. The V and J genes are TRBV5-1 and TRBJ2-5; 7 bases fit TRBD1. Trimming at V came to 4 bases and at J to 4 bases, leaving 7 bases not matched to a gene. The CDR3 has 14 amino acids. CDR1 is SGHRS, CDR2 YFSETQ, per germline. The CDR3 protein is CASSPIQGRETQYF. The CDR3 region has the DNA TGCGCCAGCAGCCCCATACAGGGGAGAGAGACCCAGTACTTC.

The chain recombines TRBV6-5 with TRBJ2-3, with TRBD2 matching over 8 bases. The CDR3 has 15 amino acids. The junction had 8 bases not matched to a gene; V was cut back by 7 bases and J by 2 bases. From germline, CDR1 is MNHEY and CDR2 SVGAGI. The CDR3 DNA reads TGTGCCAGCACCCGAAGCGGGAGTTACACAGATACGCAGTATTTT. This gives the protein CASTRSGSYTDTQYF.

The chain has TRBV6-5 and TRBJ2-7; tentative D call: TRBD1 (5 bases). V lost 2 bases and J lost 5, with 13 bases in between. Germline V gene lookup returns CDR1 MNHEY and CDR2 SVGAGI. The CDR3 is 14 amino acids. The CDR3 spells CASSYLPGSHEQYF. Written as DNA, the CDR3 is TGTGCCAGCAGTTACCTCCCAGGGTCTCACGAGCAGTACTTC.

This clone is a singleton in its sample. The gene calls are TRBV5-4 and TRBJ2-7; TRBD2 might be the D (7 bases). Germline CDR1 SGHNT, CDR2 YYREEE (reference sequence). V was pared by 1 base and J by 7 bases, with 15 bases between. This CDR3 has 14 amino acids. The CDR3 DNA reads TGTGCCAGCAGCTTGAGGGGGGGGCTGGGGGAGCAGTACTTC. This sequence encodes CASSLRGGLGEQYF.

J is TRBJ1-1 and V is TRBV6-5; D possibly corresponds to TRBD1 (5 bases). This CDR3 is built from 11 residues. Trimming took 2 bases from V and 11 from J, leaving 9 bases between them. Per the germline V gene, CDR1 is MNHEY and CDR2 is SVGAGI. CDR3 DNA: TGTGCCAGCAGTTACGGGGCGGGGGCTTTCTTT. Protein sequence: CASSYGAGAFF.

This chain links TRBV6-1 with TRBJ1-2; a possible D gene is TRBD1 (6 bases). This CDR3 has 16 amino acids. V shed 1 base and J shed 2 bases, with 14 bases lying between them. Germline V lookup: CDR1 MNHNS, CDR2 SASEGT. The CDR3 spells CASSEGLQGVNYGYTF. The CDR3 DNA follows: TGTGCCAGCAGTGAAGGATTACAGGGTGTCAACTATGGCTACACCTTC.

In DNA, the CDR3 is TGCGCCAGCAGCCAGCCTCCGGGACTAGCGGGACCAGGGCAAGAGACCCAGTACTTC. Translated, it gives CASSQPPGLAGPGQETQYF. The chain uses TRBV4-1 and TRBJ2-5, with 13 bases aligning to TRBD2. Germline trimming cut 3 bases from V and 2 bases from J; bases unmatched to any gene: 12. This CDR3 comprises 19 residues. Germline CDR1 reads MGHRA; CDR2 reads YSYEKL.

The V and J genes are TRBV6-1 and TRBJ1-4; maybe TRBD1 (5 bases). The germline V and J ends were trimmed by 0 bases and 8 bases, with 16 bases remaining between them. Germline assignment: CDR1 MNHNS and CDR2 SASEGT. This CDR3 spans 16 amino acids. In DNA form, the CDR3 reads TGTGCCAGCAGTGAAGCGATGAGGGTTGGGGGGGAAAAACTGTTTTTT. This gives the protein CASSEAMRVGGEKLFF.